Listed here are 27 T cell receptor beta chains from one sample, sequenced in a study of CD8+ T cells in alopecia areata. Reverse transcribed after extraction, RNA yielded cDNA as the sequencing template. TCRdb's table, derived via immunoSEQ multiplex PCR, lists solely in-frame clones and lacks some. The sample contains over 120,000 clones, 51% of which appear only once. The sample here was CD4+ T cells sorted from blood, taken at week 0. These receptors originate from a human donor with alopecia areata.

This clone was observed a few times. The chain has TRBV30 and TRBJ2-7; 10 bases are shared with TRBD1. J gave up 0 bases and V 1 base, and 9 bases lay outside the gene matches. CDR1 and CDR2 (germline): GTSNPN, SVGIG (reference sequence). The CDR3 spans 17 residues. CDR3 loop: CAWSGSMDRGGSYEQYF. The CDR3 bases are TGTGCCTGGAGTGGATCCATGGACAGGGGGGGCTCCTACGAGCAGTACTTC.

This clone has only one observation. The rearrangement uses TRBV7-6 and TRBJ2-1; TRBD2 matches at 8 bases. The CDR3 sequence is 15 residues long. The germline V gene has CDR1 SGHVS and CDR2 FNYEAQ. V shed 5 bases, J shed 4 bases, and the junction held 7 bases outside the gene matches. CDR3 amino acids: CASSATGTRYNEQFF. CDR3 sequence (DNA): TGTGCCAGCAGCGCCACCGGGACTAGATACAATGAGCAGTTCTTC.

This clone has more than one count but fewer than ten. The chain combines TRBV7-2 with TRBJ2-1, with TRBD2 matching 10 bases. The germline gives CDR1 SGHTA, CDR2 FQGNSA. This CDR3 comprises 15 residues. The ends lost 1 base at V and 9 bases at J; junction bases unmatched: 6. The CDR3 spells CASSLVAGGQGEQFF. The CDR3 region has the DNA TGTGCCAGCAGCTTAGTAGCGGGAGGCCAGGGTGAGCAGTTCTTC.

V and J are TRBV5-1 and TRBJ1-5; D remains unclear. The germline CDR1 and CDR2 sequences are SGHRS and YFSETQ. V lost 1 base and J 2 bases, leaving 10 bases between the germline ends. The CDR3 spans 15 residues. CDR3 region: CASSLNPDGNQPQHF. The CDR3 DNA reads TGCGCCAGCAGCTTGAATCCAGACGGCAATCAGCCCCAGCATTTT.

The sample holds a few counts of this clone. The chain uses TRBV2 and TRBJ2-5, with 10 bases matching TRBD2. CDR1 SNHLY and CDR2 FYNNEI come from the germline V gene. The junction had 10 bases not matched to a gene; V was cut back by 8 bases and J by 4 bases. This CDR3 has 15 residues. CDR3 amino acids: CASSSPSGSRETQYF. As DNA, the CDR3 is TGTGCCAGCTCCTCCCCTAGCGGGAGTCGAGAGACCCAGTACTTC.

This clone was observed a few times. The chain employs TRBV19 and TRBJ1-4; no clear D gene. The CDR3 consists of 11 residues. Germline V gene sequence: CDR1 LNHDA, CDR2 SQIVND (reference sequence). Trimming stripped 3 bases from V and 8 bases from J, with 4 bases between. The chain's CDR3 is CASSIGEKLFF. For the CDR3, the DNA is TGTGCCAGTAGTATTGGAGAAAAACTGTTTTTT.

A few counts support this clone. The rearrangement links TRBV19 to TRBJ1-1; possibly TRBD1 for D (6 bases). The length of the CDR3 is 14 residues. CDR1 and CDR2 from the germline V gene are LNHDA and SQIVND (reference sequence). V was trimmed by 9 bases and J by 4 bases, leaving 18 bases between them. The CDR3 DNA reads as TGTGCCAGCCTCACCCGGGGGGCCAGCACTGAAGCTTTCTTT. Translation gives CASLTRGASTEAFF.

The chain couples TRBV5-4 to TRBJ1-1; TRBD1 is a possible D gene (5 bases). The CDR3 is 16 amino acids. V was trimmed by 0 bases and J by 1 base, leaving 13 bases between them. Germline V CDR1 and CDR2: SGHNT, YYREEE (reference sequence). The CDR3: CASSLGAGKRNTEAFF. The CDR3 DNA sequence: TGTGCCAGCAGCTTGGGTGCAGGGAAACGGAACACTGAAGCTTTCTTT.

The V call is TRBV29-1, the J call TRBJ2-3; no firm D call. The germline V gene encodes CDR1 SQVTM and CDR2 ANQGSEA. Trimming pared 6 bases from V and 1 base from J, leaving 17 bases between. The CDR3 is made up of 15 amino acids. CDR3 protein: CSVETGPRGTDTQYF. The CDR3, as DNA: TGCAGCGTCGAAACCGGGCCCCGCGGCACAGATACGCAGTATTTT.

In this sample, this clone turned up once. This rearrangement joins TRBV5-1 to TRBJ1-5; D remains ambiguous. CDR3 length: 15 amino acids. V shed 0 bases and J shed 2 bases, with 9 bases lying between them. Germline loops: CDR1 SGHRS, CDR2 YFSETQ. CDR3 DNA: TGCGCCAGCAGCTTGGGCCAGAGCGGCAATCAGCCCCAGCATTTT. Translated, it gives CASSLGQSGNQPQHF.

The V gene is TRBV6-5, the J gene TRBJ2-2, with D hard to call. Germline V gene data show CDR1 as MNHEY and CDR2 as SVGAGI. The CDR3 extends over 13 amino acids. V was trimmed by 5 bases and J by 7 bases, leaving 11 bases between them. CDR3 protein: CASSPRLLGELFF. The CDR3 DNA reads TGTGCCAGCAGTCCTCGTCTCCTCGGGGAGCTGTTTTTT.

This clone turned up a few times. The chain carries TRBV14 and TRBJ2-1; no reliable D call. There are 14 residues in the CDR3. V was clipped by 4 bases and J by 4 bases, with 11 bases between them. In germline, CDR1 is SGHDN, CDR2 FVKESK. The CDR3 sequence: CASSLLRSYNEQFF. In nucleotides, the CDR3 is TGTGCCAGCAGCCTTTTAAGATCGTACAATGAGCAGTTCTTC.

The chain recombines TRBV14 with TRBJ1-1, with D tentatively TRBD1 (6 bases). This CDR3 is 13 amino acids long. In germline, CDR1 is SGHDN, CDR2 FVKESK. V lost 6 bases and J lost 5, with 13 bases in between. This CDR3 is CASSSQGRTEAFF. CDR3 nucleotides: TGTGCCAGCAGTAGCCAGGGGAGAACTGAAGCTTTCTTT.

The CDR3 DNA reads as TGTGCCAGCCGAGTGGGGGCGGCCTATGGCTACACCTTC. Residues: CASRVGAAYGYTF. V is TRBV28 and J is TRBJ1-2; TRBD1 is a possible D gene (6 bases). The CDR3 is 13 residues long. Looked up from germline, CDR1 is MDHEN and CDR2 is SYDVKM. Trimming pared 8 bases from V and 4 bases from J, leaving 14 bases between.

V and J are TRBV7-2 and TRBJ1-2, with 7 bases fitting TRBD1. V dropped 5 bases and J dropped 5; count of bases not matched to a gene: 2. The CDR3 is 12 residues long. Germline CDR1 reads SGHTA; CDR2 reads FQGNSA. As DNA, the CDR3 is TGTGCCAGCAGCCGGGACAGTTATGGCTACACCTTC. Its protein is CASSRDSYGYTF.

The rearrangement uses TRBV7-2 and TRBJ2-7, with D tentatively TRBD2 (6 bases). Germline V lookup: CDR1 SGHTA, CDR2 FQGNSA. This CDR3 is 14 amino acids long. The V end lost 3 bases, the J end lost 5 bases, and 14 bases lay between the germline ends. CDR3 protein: CASSFGGGTDEQYF. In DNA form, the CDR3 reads TGTGCCAGCAGCTTCGGAGGAGGGACCGACGAGCAGTACTTC.

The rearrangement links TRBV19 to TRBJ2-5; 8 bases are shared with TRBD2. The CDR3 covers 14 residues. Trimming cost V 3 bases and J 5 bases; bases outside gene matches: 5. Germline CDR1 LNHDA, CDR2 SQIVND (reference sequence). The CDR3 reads CASSIAGGGETQYF. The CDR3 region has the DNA TGTGCCAGTAGTATTGCGGGAGGCGGGGAGACCCAGTACTTC.

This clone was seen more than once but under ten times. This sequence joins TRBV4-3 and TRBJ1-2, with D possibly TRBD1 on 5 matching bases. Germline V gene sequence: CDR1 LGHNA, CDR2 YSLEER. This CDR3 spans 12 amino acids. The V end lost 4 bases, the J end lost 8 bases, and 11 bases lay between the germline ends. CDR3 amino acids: CASSLDSVGYTF. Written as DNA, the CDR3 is TGCGCCAGCAGCCTAGACAGTGTCGGCTACACCTTC.

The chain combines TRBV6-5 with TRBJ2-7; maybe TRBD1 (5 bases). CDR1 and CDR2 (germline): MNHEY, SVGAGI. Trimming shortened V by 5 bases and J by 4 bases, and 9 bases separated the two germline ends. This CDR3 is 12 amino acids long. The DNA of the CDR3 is TGTGCCAGCAGTAAGACAGCTTACGAGCAGTACTTC. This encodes CASSKTAYEQYF.

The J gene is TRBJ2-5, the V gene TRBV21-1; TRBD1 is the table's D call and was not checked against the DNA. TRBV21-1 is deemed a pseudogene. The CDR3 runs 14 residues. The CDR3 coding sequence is TGTGCCAGCAGCAGAAGGGACAGCCAAGAGACCCAGTACTTC. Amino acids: CASSRRDSQETQYF.

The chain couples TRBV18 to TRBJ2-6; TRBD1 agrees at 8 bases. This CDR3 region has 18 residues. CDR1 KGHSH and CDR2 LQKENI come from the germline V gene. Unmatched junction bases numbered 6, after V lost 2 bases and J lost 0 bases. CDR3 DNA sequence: TGTGCCAGCTCACCAATAGGACAGGGACCCTCTGGGGCCAACGTCCTGACTTTC. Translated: CASSPIGQGPSGANVLTF.

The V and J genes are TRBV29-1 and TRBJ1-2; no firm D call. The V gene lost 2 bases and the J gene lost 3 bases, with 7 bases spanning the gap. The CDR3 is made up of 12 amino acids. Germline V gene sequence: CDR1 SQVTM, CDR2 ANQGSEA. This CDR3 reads CSVERWDYGYTF. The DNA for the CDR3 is TGCAGCGTTGAACGGTGGGACTATGGCTACACCTTC.

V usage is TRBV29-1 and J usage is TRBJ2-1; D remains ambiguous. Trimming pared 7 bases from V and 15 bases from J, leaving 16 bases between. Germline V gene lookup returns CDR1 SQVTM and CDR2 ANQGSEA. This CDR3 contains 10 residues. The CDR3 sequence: CSGSETASFF. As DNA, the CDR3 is TGCAGCGGGTCCGAGACTGCGTCGTTCTTC.

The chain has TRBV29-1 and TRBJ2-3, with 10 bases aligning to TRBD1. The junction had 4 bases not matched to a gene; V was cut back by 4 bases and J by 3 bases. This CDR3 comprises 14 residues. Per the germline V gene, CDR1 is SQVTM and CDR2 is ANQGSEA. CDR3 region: CSVGAGQGTDTQYF. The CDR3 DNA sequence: TGCAGCGTTGGCGCGGGACAGGGGACAGATACGCAGTATTTT.

This CDR3 is CASSRTGSQGETQYF. In DNA, the CDR3 is TGTGCCAGCAGTCGGACAGGCTCTCAAGGGGAGACCCAGTACTTC. V usage is TRBV27 and J usage is TRBJ2-5; 7 bases fit TRBD1. This CDR3 has 15 amino acids. Germline assignment: CDR1 MNHEY and CDR2 SMNVEV (reference sequence). After removal of 5 bases from V and 5 bases from J, the junction contained 11 bases not matched to a gene.

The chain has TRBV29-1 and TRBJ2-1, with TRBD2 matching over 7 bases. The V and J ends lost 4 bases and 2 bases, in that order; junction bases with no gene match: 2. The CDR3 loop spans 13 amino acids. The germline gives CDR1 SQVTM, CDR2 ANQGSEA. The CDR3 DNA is TGCAGCGTTGGGGACTATCCCTACAATGAGCAGTTCTTC. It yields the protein CSVGDYPYNEQFF.

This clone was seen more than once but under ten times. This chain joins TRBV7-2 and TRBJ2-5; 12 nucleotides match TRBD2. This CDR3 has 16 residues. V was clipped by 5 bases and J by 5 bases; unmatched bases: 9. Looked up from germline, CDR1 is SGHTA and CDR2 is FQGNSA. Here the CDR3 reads CASSQRLAGVVETQYF. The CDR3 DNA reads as TGTGCCAGCAGCCAGCGACTAGCGGGAGTCGTGGAGACCCAGTACTTC.